The text below deals with one T cell receptor beta chain. The antigen is not known. An Oncomine TCR Beta short-read assay was used to sequence the DNA from cultured CD4+ T cells. MiXCR, run by TCRdb on the PCR reads, gives a single entry per CDR3 protein. The table includes about 18,000 distinct CDR3 sequences, under 45% detected once. The data stem from a study of vaccination and CD4 T cells after COVID-19. The treatment is: approximately nine-day PBMC culture with coronavirus spike peptide pools or control peptides (ViraFEST assay). Antigen-specific T cell expansion with peptide pools preceded TCR sequencing in the ViraFEST approach. Sequences were derived from CD4+ T cells from blood, cultured in vitro, sampled before SARS-CoV-2 vaccination. This TCR was recovered from a human donor who had recovered from COVID-19.

In DNA form, the CDR3 reads TGTGCCAGCAGCCGTAGACTAGCGGGAGGCTCCGGCGAGCAGTACTTC. Translating it yields CASSRRLAGGSGEQYF. The gene calls are TRBV6-1 and TRBJ2-7; 13 nucleotides match TRBD2. Germline V gene data show CDR1 as MNHNS and CDR2 as SASEGT. V lost 6 bases and J lost 6; bases outside the gene matches: 11. The CDR3 spans 16 residues.